The sequence of this T cell receptor (beta chain) was determined in a study of vaccination and CD4 T cells after COVID-19. Time point here: late sampling 161 to 241 days after vaccination in a few convalescent patients. Each CDR3 protein gets one entry after TCRdb re-called the PCR reads with MiXCR. The table has tens of thousands of distinct CDR3 sequences, 49% seen once. Looked up from germline, CDR1 is DFQATT and CDR2 is SNEGSKA (reference sequence). V lost 1 base and J lost 7, with 8 bases in between. CDR3 length: 13 residues. The rearrangement links TRBV20-1 to TRBJ1-6, with D hard to call. This TCR derives from a human donor who had recovered from COVID-19. The sequencing here drew on CD4+ T cells from blood, taken about 7 months after SARS-CoV-2 vaccination. CDR3 region: CSARGVVNSPLHF. The CDR3 region has the DNA TGCAGTGCTAGAGGAGTAGTAAATTCACCCCTCCACTTT.